This T cell receptor beta chain was documented in a study of OX40 agonist ivuxolimab in advanced cancers. The wider study: Ivuxolimab, an agonistic anti-OX40 (CD134) antibody, was given to patients.

The CDR3 runs 13 residues. Between the trimmed V and J ends, which lost 5 bases and 3 bases, there was a span of 9 bases. The V gene's germline CDR1 is MDHEN and CDR2 SYDVKM. With regard to this clone: The antigen is not known.

Sequencing used immunoSEQ multiplex PCR; TCRdb keeps in-frame clones, though not all of them. The sample contains 30,000 to 35,000 clones, 70% to 85% of which appear only once. Whole-study results and caveats: Averaged across samples, CD8+ T cells carried more expanded clones than CD4+ did. At doses 0.1 to 3.0 mg/kg, CD4+ and CD8+ clones expanded.

Material: CD4+ or CD8+ T cells sorted from blood, obtained in a trial of the OX40 agonist ivuxolimab. The chain links TRBV28 to TRBJ2-3, with D tentatively TRBD2 (6 bases). The TCR comes from an adult with an advanced solid tumor such as melanoma, head and neck, liver or kidney cancer. As DNA, the CDR3 is TGTGCCAGCAGTCCGGACTATACAGATACGCAGTATTTT. As protein: CASSPDYTDTQYF.